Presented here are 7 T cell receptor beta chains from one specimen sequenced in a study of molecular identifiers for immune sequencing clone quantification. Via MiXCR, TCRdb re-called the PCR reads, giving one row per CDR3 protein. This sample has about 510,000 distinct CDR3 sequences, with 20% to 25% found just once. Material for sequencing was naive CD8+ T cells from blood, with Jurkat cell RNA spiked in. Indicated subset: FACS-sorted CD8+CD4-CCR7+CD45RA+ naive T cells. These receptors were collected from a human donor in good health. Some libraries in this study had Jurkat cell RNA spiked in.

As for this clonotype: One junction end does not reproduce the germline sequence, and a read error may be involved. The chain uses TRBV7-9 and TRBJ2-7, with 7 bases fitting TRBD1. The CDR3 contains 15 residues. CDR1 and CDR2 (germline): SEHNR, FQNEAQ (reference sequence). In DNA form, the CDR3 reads TGTGCCAGCAGCTTATCGGACAGGTTTGGGTACGGGCAGTACTTC. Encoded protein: CASSLSDRFGYGQYF.

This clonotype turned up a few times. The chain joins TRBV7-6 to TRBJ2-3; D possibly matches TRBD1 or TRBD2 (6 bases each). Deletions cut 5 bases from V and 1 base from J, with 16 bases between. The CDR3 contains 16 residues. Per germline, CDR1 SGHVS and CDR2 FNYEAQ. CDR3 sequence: CASSPSGGGGTDTQYF. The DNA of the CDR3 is TGTGCCAGCAGCCCAAGTGGGGGCGGGGGCACAGATACGCAGTATTTT.

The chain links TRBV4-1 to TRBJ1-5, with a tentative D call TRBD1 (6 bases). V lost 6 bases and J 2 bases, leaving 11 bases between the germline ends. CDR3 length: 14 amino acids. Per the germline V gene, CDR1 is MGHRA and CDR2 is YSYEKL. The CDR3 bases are TGCGCCAGCAGTCACAGGGATGGCAATCAGCCCCAGCATTTT. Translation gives CASSHRDGNQPQHF.

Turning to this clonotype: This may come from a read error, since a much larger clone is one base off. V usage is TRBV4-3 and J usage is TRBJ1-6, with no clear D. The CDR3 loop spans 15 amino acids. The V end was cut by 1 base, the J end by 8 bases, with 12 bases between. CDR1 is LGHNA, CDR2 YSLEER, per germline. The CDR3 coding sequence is TGCGCCAGCAGCCAAGGTTCAGGCGGGTATTCACCCCTCCACTTT. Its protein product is CASSQGSGGYSPLHF.

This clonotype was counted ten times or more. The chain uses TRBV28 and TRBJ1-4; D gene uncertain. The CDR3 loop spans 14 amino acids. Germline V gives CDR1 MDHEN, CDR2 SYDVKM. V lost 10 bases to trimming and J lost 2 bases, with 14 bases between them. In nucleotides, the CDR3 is TGTGCCACAGACCCATCCGGGACTAATGAAAAACTGTTTTTT. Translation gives CATDPSGTNEKLFF.

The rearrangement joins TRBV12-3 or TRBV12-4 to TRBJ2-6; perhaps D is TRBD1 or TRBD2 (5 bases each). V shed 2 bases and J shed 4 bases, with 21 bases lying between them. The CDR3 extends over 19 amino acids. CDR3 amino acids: CASSLRFWDPKSGANVLTF. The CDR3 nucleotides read TGTGCCAGCAGTTTAAGATTTTGGGACCCCAAATCGGGGGCCAACGTCCTGACTTTC.

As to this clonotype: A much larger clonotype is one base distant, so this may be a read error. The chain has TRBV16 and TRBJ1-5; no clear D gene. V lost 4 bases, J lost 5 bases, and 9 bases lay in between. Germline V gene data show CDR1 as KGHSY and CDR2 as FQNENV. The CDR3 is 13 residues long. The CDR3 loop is CASSRYQDQPQHF. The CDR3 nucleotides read TGTGCCAGCAGCCGATACCAGGATCAGCCCCAGCATTTT. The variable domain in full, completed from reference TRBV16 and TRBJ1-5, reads GEEVAQTPKHLVRGEGQKAKLYCAPIKGHSYVFWYQQVLKNEFKFLISFQNENVFDETGMPKERFSAKCLPNSPCSLEIQATKLEDSAVYFCASSRYQDQPQHFGDGTRLSIL.